What follows is one TCR beta chain and its context. Its antigen is not identified. TCRdb used MiXCR to reprocess the 5' RACE reads, holding one entry per CDR3 protein. The sample shows some 700,000 distinct CDR3 sequences, around a fifth of them seen only once. This CDR3 is built from 14 residues. V lost 0 bases, J lost 7 bases, and 11 bases lay in between. Germline values: CDR1 SGHAT, CDR2 FQNNGV. This specimen comes from a study of CD8 T cells in ankylosing spondylitis. General study results and limits: A motif of 7 to 9 highly homologous TCR beta variants was seen as apparently characteristic of ankylosing spondylitis blood.

The sequence derives from a male donor with ankylosing spondylitis. This sequence joins TRBV11-2 and TRBJ2-3; D is unclear. Sequenced sample: blood, either unsorted or a sorted T cell fraction (not recorded which). Here the CDR3 reads CASSLEPAENTQYF. The CDR3 DNA sequence: TGTGCCAGCAGCTTAGAACCCGCAGAAAATACGCAGTATTTT.